This TCR beta chain was obtained from a study of T cell responses to AZD1222 COVID-19 vaccine. Pooled in the analysis were second doses at about 4 or about 12 weeks. As concerns this clone: Its matching antigen is unknown.

Generated by immunoSEQ multiplex PCR, the TCRdb table keeps only in-frame clones and is missing some. The sample contains 150,000 to 160,000 clones, roughly nine tenths of which appear only once. General study results and limits: The donor cohort was predominantly white British with a female majority, and clonal diversity may have been underestimated. Repertoire collection took place solely once the T cell response had peaked. A reported finding is that nearly half of spike-specific TCRs target unmutated variant regions.

This CDR3 has 14 residues. CDR1 and CDR2 from the germline V gene are LGHDT and YNNKEL (reference sequence). The V and J ends lost 4 bases and 6 bases respectively, with 15 bases between them. The sample was peripheral blood, taken 28 days after the second AZD1222 dose. The rearrangement joins TRBV3-1 (or the pseudogene TRBV3-2) to TRBJ1-2, with D maybe TRBD1 (5 bases). The sequence came from an adult who received the AZD1222 COVID-19 vaccine. The CDR3 protein is CASSRTWPIDGYTF. For the CDR3, the DNA is TGTGCCAGCAGCCGGACATGGCCAATTGATGGCTACACCTTC.